Listed below are T cell receptor beta chains from one sample, sequenced in a study of blood T cell repertoires in COVID-19. Here immunoSEQ multiplex PCR was the method, and the copy in TCRdb shows in-frame clones only, minus some. In the table there are 210,000 or so clones, under 90% of which are singletons. The specimen was peripheral blood. These receptors were taken from a man over 45 with acute or convalescent COVID-19. CDR3s include the opening cysteine and the closing phenylalanine or tryptophan. Each record gives: V gene, CDR3 length, D gene, clone size, J gene, CDR3 DNA, CDR3 protein. The D gene is left open where the match is weak. Clone size appears in some rows only: once, few, many, or a class for an expanded clone.

v_call: TRBV3-1/TRBV3-2; cdr3_length: 16; d_call: NA; clone_size: NA; j_call: TRBJ2-2; cdr3_nt: TGTGCCAGCAGCCATATCGTGTACAGGAACACCGGGGAGCTGTTTTTT; cdr3_aa: CASSHIVYRNTGELFF
v_call: TRBV10-1; cdr3_length: 13; d_call: NA; clone_size: NA; j_call: TRBJ1-1; cdr3_nt: TGCGCCAGCAGTGAACGAGGATTTGGTGAAGCTTTCTTT; cdr3_aa: CASSERGFGEAFF
v_call: TRBV5-4; cdr3_length: 14; d_call: TRBD1; clone_size: NA; j_call: TRBJ1-1; cdr3_nt: TGTGCCAGCAGTCCAGGGGGCTGGGCCACTGAAGCTTTCTTT; cdr3_aa: CASSPGGWATEAFF
v_call: TRBV19; cdr3_length: 10; d_call: NA; clone_size: NA; j_call: TRBJ2-5; cdr3_nt: TGTGCCAGTGGAGGGGAGACCCAGTACTTC; cdr3_aa: CASGGETQYF
v_call: TRBV2; cdr3_length: 15; d_call: TRBD2; clone_size: NA; j_call: TRBJ2-3; cdr3_nt: TGTGCCAGCAGTGCCAGCGGGGGCCACACAGATACGCAGTATTTT; cdr3_aa: CASSASGGHTDTQYF
v_call: TRBV12-3/TRBV12-4; cdr3_length: 13; d_call: NA; clone_size: NA; j_call: TRBJ2-2; cdr3_nt: TGTGCCAGCAGGAAACAGGACACCGGGGAGCTGTTTTTT; cdr3_aa: CASRKQDTGELFF
v_call: TRBV14; cdr3_length: 13; d_call: NA; clone_size: few; j_call: TRBJ2-1; cdr3_nt: TGTGCCAGCAGCCAAAACAGGGACAATGAGCAGTTCTTC; cdr3_aa: CASSQNRDNEQFF
v_call: TRBV7-9; cdr3_length: 14; d_call: NA; clone_size: NA; j_call: TRBJ1-3; cdr3_nt: TGTGCCAGCAGCTCGGACAGCTCTGGAAACACCATATATTTT; cdr3_aa: CASSSDSSGNTIYF
v_call: TRBV5-1; cdr3_length: 15; d_call: TRBD2; clone_size: NA; j_call: TRBJ2-7; cdr3_nt: TGCGCCAGCAGCTGGGGACTAGCGGGGCGGTACGAGCAGTACTTC; cdr3_aa: CASSWGLAGRYEQYF
v_call: TRBV5-1; cdr3_length: 12; d_call: NA; clone_size: once; j_call: TRBJ2-2; cdr3_nt: TGCGCCAGCAGCTTGGACAGCGGGGAGCTGTTTTTT; cdr3_aa: CASSLDSGELFF
v_call: TRBV2; cdr3_length: 16; d_call: TRBD2; clone_size: few; j_call: TRBJ2-1; cdr3_nt: TGTGCCAGCAGTGGGAGCGGGGGGCGATCCTACAATGAGCAGTTCTTC; cdr3_aa: CASSGSGGRSYNEQFF
v_call: TRBV3-1/TRBV3-2; cdr3_length: 14; d_call: NA; clone_size: NA; j_call: TRBJ1-2; cdr3_nt: TGTGCCAGCAGCCAATTGGGGGCGATCTATGGCTACACCTTC; cdr3_aa: CASSQLGAIYGYTF
v_call: TRBV7-7; cdr3_length: 12; d_call: TRBD2; clone_size: once; j_call: TRBJ2-1; cdr3_nt: TGTGCCAGCAGTCCGGAGCGGGGGAGGCAGTTCTTC; cdr3_aa: CASSPERGRQFF
v_call: TRBV19; cdr3_length: 14; d_call: TRBD1; clone_size: NA; j_call: TRBJ1-5; cdr3_nt: TGTGCCAGTGCCGCCGACAGGGAAGGTCAGCCCCAGCATTTT; cdr3_aa: CASAADREGQPQHF
v_call: TRBV2; cdr3_length: 15; d_call: TRBD1; clone_size: NA; j_call: TRBJ1-5; cdr3_nt: TGTGCCAGCCAATCTTCCGGGACAGGGAATCAGCCCCAGCATTTT; cdr3_aa: CASQSSGTGNQPQHF
v_call: TRBV2; cdr3_length: 15; d_call: TRBD1; clone_size: NA; j_call: TRBJ2-2; cdr3_nt: TGTGCCAGCGGACTCGGGACAGGGCACACCGGGGAGCTGTTTTTT; cdr3_aa: CASGLGTGHTGELFF
v_call: TRBV7-9; cdr3_length: 17; d_call: TRBD2; clone_size: NA; j_call: TRBJ2-1; cdr3_nt: TGTGCCAGCAGACATAGCGGGGGCGCGCTCCGCTACAATGAGCAGTTCTTC; cdr3_aa: CASRHSGGALRYNEQFF
v_call: TRBV7-9; cdr3_length: 15; d_call: TRBD1; clone_size: NA; j_call: TRBJ2-2; cdr3_nt: TGTGCCAGCAGCCGGGACAGGGGGTACACCGGGGAGCTGTTTTTT; cdr3_aa: CASSRDRGYTGELFF
v_call: TRBV19; cdr3_length: 16; d_call: TRBD1; clone_size: NA; j_call: TRBJ1-3; cdr3_nt: TGTGCCAGTAGTATTGGGACAGGGGGTGCTGGAAACACCATATATTTT; cdr3_aa: CASSIGTGGAGNTIYF
v_call: TRBV19; cdr3_length: 17; d_call: TRBD2; clone_size: once; j_call: TRBJ2-2; cdr3_nt: TGTGCCAGTACCCCTCCCTATAAGCGGGGGATAACCGGGGAGCTGTTTTTT; cdr3_aa: CASTPPYKRGITGELFF
v_call: TRBV19; cdr3_length: 13; d_call: TRBD1; clone_size: NA; j_call: TRBJ1-2; cdr3_nt: TGTGCCAGTACCGCCCAGGGGGCGGTAGGCTACACCTTC; cdr3_aa: CASTAQGAVGYTF
v_call: TRBV7-2; cdr3_length: 15; d_call: NA; clone_size: NA; j_call: TRBJ2-1; cdr3_nt: TGTGCCAGCAGCTTGCCCCCCCAGTCCTACAATGAGCAGTTCTTC; cdr3_aa: CASSLPPQSYNEQFF
v_call: TRBV6-1; cdr3_length: 14; d_call: NA; clone_size: few; j_call: TRBJ2-7; cdr3_nt: TGTGCCAGCAGTGAATACACATCCTCCTACGAGCAGTACTTC; cdr3_aa: CASSEYTSSYEQYF
v_call: TRBV6-2/TRBV6-3; cdr3_length: 14; d_call: NA; clone_size: NA; j_call: TRBJ2-6; cdr3_nt: TGTGCCAGCAGTTGGCTCTCTGGGGCCAACGTCCTGACTTTC; cdr3_aa: CASSWLSGANVLTF
v_call: TRBV30; cdr3_length: 14; d_call: TRBD2; clone_size: NA; j_call: TRBJ2-1; cdr3_nt: TGTGCCTGGACTAGCGGGGGGCAATACAATGAGCAGTTCTTC; cdr3_aa: CAWTSGGQYNEQFF
v_call: TRBV10-3; cdr3_length: 14; d_call: TRBD1; clone_size: NA; j_call: TRBJ1-5; cdr3_nt: TGTGCCATCAGTGGGACAGGGGGCTTTCAGCCCCAGCATTTT; cdr3_aa: CAISGTGGFQPQHF
v_call: TRBV5-1; cdr3_length: 15; d_call: TRBD1; clone_size: NA; j_call: TRBJ2-5; cdr3_nt: TGCGCCAGCAGCTCGACAGGGCGGTTGGAGGAGACCCAGTACTTC; cdr3_aa: CASSSTGRLEETQYF
v_call: TRBV6-4; cdr3_length: 17; d_call: TRBD1; clone_size: NA; j_call: TRBJ1-1; cdr3_nt: TGTGCCAGCAGAGCCCTTCCGGGACAGGGAACGAACACTGAAGCTTTCTTT; cdr3_aa: CASRALPGQGTNTEAFF
v_call: TRBV2; cdr3_length: 16; d_call: TRBD1; clone_size: NA; j_call: TRBJ2-5; cdr3_nt: TGTGCCAGCAGTGCCGAACGGGGCAGGGGGCTGGAGACCCAGTACTTC; cdr3_aa: CASSAERGRGLETQYF
v_call: TRBV5-1; cdr3_length: 16; d_call: TRBD1; clone_size: NA; j_call: TRBJ1-1; cdr3_nt: TGCGCCAGCAGCTCCGGACAGGCCTATATGAACACTGAAGCTTTCTTT; cdr3_aa: CASSSGQAYMNTEAFF
v_call: TRBV10-1; cdr3_length: 13; d_call: NA; clone_size: few; j_call: TRBJ1-1; cdr3_nt: TGCGCCAGCGGGAGAGGGGGTGACACTGAAGCTTTCTTT; cdr3_aa: CASGRGGDTEAFF
v_call: TRBV29-1; cdr3_length: 13; d_call: NA; clone_size: NA; j_call: TRBJ1-2; cdr3_nt: TGCAGCGTTGCACAGGGAGAGAACCATGGCTACACCTTC; cdr3_aa: CSVAQGENHGYTF
v_call: TRBV5-1; cdr3_length: 15; d_call: NA; clone_size: NA; j_call: TRBJ1-6; cdr3_nt: TGCGCCAGCAGCCTCCCGACAGGAGCAAATTCACCCCTCCACTTT; cdr3_aa: CASSLPTGANSPLHF
v_call: TRBV2; cdr3_length: 15; d_call: TRBD1; clone_size: NA; j_call: TRBJ1-5; cdr3_nt: TGTGCCAGCAGCAAAGGACAGGGGGCGAGTCAGCCCCAGCATTTT; cdr3_aa: CASSKGQGASQPQHF
v_call: TRBV7-6; cdr3_length: 16; d_call: NA; clone_size: NA; j_call: TRBJ1-1; cdr3_nt: TGTGCCAGCAGCTCCCGGAGCGGCAGTACGAACACTGAAGCTTTCTTT; cdr3_aa: CASSSRSGSTNTEAFF
v_call: TRBV5-8; cdr3_length: 14; d_call: TRBD1; clone_size: NA; j_call: TRBJ1-5; cdr3_nt: TGTGCCAGCTCTGGACAGGGGTCTAATCAGCCCCAGCATTTT; cdr3_aa: CASSGQGSNQPQHF
v_call: TRBV10-2; cdr3_length: 17; d_call: TRBD1; clone_size: NA; j_call: TRBJ2-7; cdr3_nt: TGCGCCAGCCTGGCTGGGGTAGGGGGACAGGGGGCCTACGAGCAGTACTTC; cdr3_aa: CASLAGVGGQGAYEQYF
v_call: TRBV7-2; cdr3_length: 13; d_call: NA; clone_size: NA; j_call: TRBJ1-1; cdr3_nt: TGTGCCAGCAGCGCCCACAGGAACACTGAAGCTTTCTTT; cdr3_aa: CASSAHRNTEAFF
v_call: TRBV5-1; cdr3_length: 15; d_call: NA; clone_size: once; j_call: TRBJ2-3; cdr3_nt: TGCGCCAGCAGCTTGTCGCAGGGCGCACAAGATACGCAGTATTTT; cdr3_aa: CASSLSQGAQDTQYF
v_call: TRBV7-9; cdr3_length: 15; d_call: NA; clone_size: few; j_call: TRBJ1-2; cdr3_nt: TGTGCCAGCAGCTTACCCCCAGGGCTGACATATGGCTACACCTTC; cdr3_aa: CASSLPPGLTYGYTF
v_call: TRBV19; cdr3_length: 11; d_call: TRBD1; clone_size: NA; j_call: TRBJ1-2; cdr3_nt: TGTGCCAGCAACAGGGGTCATGGCTACACCTTC; cdr3_aa: CASNRGHGYTF
v_call: TRBV27; cdr3_length: 13; d_call: TRBD1; clone_size: once; j_call: TRBJ1-2; cdr3_nt: TGTGCCAGCAGTTTAGGGACAGCCTATGGCTACACCTTC; cdr3_aa: CASSLGTAYGYTF